The clone carrying this TCR beta chain was observed a single time. Its specificity is not known. The entry originates in a study of Ad26.COV2.S vaccination and SARS-CoV-2 variants. Study details: The study gave Ad26.COV2.S intramuscularly, once or twice 56 days apart. Study-wide points: Participants in the vaccine arm had higher spike-specific TCR breadth; placebo recipients had lower.

The V end lost 0 bases, the J end lost 2 bases, and 12 bases lay between the germline ends. The germline CDR1 and CDR2 sequences are SGHTS and YDEGEE. This CDR3 has 15 residues. As for treatment: roughly 19 received Ad26.COV2.S at low or high dose, single or two shots; 5 received placebo; per-sample allocation not given. Specimens were obtained on day 63 following the first vaccine or placebo injection. Recruitment in Boston yielded a donor of adult age, 18-55 years. Vaccine was an Ad26 vector expressing Wuhan-strain SARS-CoV-2 spike. TCRdb keeps only in-frame clones here, not all; method: immunoSEQ multiplex PCR. This sample has about 380,000 clones, with 83% found just once.

This clonotype was obtained from a person between 18 and 59 years old who received the Ad26.COV2.S COVID-19 vaccine or a placebo. This specimen consisted of peripheral blood, obtained in a trial of Ad26.COV2.S vaccine versus placebo. The chain links TRBV5-8 to TRBJ2-7; D gene unclear. The CDR3 region is CASSLGSGKAYEQYF. The CDR3 DNA sequence: TGTGCCAGCAGCTTGGGATCTGGCAAGGCCTACGAGCAGTACTTC.